The clone carrying this TCR beta chain was picked up a small number of times. This sample stems from a study of blood T cell repertoires in COVID-19. Study-level background: Samples of COVID-19 (acute and convalescent) were obtained from the United States, Italy and Spain. In each case, the material was cDNA or gDNA derived from T cells, B-cell-depleted T cells, or PBMCs.

V was trimmed by 2 bases and J by 8 bases, leaving 4 bases between them. There are 11 residues in the CDR3. Germline CDR1 and CDR2: SGHAT and FQNNGV. Per the original methods: Reference gene primer amplification in the assay estimated nucleated cell counts. Method: immunoSEQ multiplex PCR; TCRdb's copy keeps in-frame clones and lacks some. V, J and clone size were drawn from that table, and D and trimming were deduced from the DNA. Here the sample spans tens of thousands of clones, more than 75% being singletons. This chain connects TRBV11-2 to TRBJ1-3, with D unclear. The clonotype was recovered from a human donor in a cohort sampled during active COVID-19. The material sequenced was peripheral blood. The CDR3 sequence is CASSLPDTIYF. The CDR3 DNA reads TGTGCCAGCAGCTTACCAGACACCATATATTTT.